This TCR beta chain originates from a study of lymphopenia after photon versus proton radiotherapy (dated by TCRdb to the late 2010s). About the study as a whole: The immunological effects of photon versus proton radiation therapy were compared in patients with gastrointestinal tumors who developed high-grade lymphopenia. The cohort comprised approximately 21 patients with gastrointestinal tumors who received either photon or proton therapy and then developed lymphopenia. The study aimed to characterize how the two radiation modalities differ in their impact on the immune system. What the work shows at the level of the full study, not this receptor alone: The survival association was examined only in patients who died, and the authors described better survival with proton therapy as a possibility, not as a demonstrated result. Across the cohort, an inverse correlation was found between a larger post-nadir drop in TCR diversity and overall survival time among patients who died. Proton-treated patients stayed relatively stable during treatment, while photon-treated patients lost naive T cells and TCR diversity and gained effector/memory populations. After the lymphocyte count nadir, repertoires from photon-treated patients showed oligoclonal expansion, particularly of CD8+ Temra cells, and this expansion drove the decline in diversity.

CDR1 is given as KGHSH and CDR2 as LQKENI, both from the germline V gene. V sheds 3 bases and J sheds 1 base, leaving 15 bases between their ends. The CDR3 numbers 16 residues from cysteine through phenylalanine. Left in the record is the CDR3 DNA by itself, 48 bases read in frame from the first base. On this clone: Its antigen is currently not known. One base away there is no much larger clone; base qualities are not given.

Receptors were amplified or captured by the immunoSEQ multiplex PCR assay. T cell repertoires were profiled with deep sequencing of rearranged TCR beta loci together with multiparametric flow cytometry. TCRdb provides this immuneACCESS table in a form limited to in-frame rearrangements. Some clones are lacking; in checked studies, under half of them reflect an unresolved V gene, and why the rest are absent is not known. In all, the sample holds 67,000 or so clones, and around 86% of those were seen once. 11% of the sample is in the top ten clones. This receptor chain uses TRBV18 and TRBJ1-1, with a weak D call of TRBD1 (5 bases match). The sequencing used peripheral blood, collected from a patient treated with proton-based radiotherapy. This TCR derives from a man aged 80 or over with esophageal cancer. The DNA sequence is as follows: TGTGCCAGCTCACCCGACTGGCGGCAGGGGAACACTGAAGCTTTCTTT. It specifies CASSPDWRQGNTEAFF. With all but the CDR3 taken from the reference TRBV18 and TRBJ1-1 genes, the full variable domain is: NAGVMQNPRHLVRRRGQEARLRCSPMKGHSHVYWYRQLPEEGLKFMVYLQKENIIDESGMPKERFSAEFPKEGPSILRIQQVVRGDSAAYFCASSPDWRQGNTEAFFGQGTRLTVV.